One T cell receptor (beta chain) is described in this entry. The CDR3 sequence is 16 residues long. V lost 2 bases to trimming and J lost 4 bases; unmatched junction nucleotides: 6. Germline assignment: CDR1 LGHDT and CDR2 YNNKEL (reference sequence). In the original processing: Counts of nucleated cells, estimated from reference gene primer amplification, were obtained. Produced via immunoSEQ multiplex PCR; TCRdb's table is partial and in-frame only. From that table come the V and J calls and clone size; the DNA was used to work out D and trimming. The repertoire includes tens of thousands of clones, 65% to 85% of them detected once, and 6.3% sits in the top ten. This record belongs to a study of blood T cell repertoires in COVID-19. Study in general: COVID-19 samples from acute and convalescent phases originated in the United States, Italy and Spain. From T cells, B-cell-depleted T cells, or PBMCs came the material, which was cDNA or gDNA.

V usage is TRBV3-1 (or the pseudogene TRBV3-2) and J usage is TRBJ1-2; 11 bases are a match to TRBD1. Specimen: peripheral blood. This clonotype was obtained from a man aged 55-75 years with acute or convalescent COVID-19. CDR3 loop: CASSQSLGTGGYGYTF. The CDR3 DNA sequence: TGTGCCAGCAGCCAATCCCTCGGGACAGGGGGCTATGGCTACACCTTC.